This is a list of T cell receptor beta chains from one sample in a study of response to subunit inactivated influenza vaccine. Via MiXCR, TCRdb re-called the RT-PCR reads, giving one row per CDR3 protein. This sample has roughly 790,000 distinct CDR3 sequences, with 20% to 25% found just once. The sequences come from PBMCs from blood, collected less than 6 days after vaccination. These receptors were collected from a man between 45 and 60 years old who received an inactivated influenza vaccine. Both conserved end residues are part of each CDR3. Each record gives: D gene, J gene, clone size, V gene, CDR3 protein, CDR3 DNA. A D gene is named only where the DNA matches it firmly. Clone size is stated in some rows and not others, as once, few, many or a class when expanded.

NA,TRBJ1-1,few,TRBV12-3/TRBV12-4,CASSIMGAGTEAFF,TGTGCCAGCAGTATAATGGGGGCGGGCACTGAAGCTTTCTTT
TRBD1,TRBJ2-2,NA,TRBV7-6,CASSQTTGTVNTGELFF,TGTGCCAGCAGCCAAACAACCGGGACAGTGAACACCGGGGAGCTGTTTTTT
TRBD1,TRBJ2-7,NA,TRBV5-1,CASSLTDRAAYEQYF,TGCGCCAGCAGCTTAACGGACAGGGCCGCCTACGAGCAGTACTTC
TRBD1,TRBJ2-7,NA,TRBV2,CASSVTGQYEQYF,TGTGCCAGCAGCGTGACAGGGCAGTACGAGCAGTACTTC
TRBD1,TRBJ2-5,NA,TRBV9,CASSGTTGGETQYF,TGTGCCAGCAGCGGGACCACAGGGGGCGAGACCCAGTACTTC
NA,TRBJ2-2,few,TRBV27,CASTKASANTGELFF,TGTGCCAGCACCAAGGCAAGCGCCAACACCGGGGAGCTGTTTTTT
TRBD2,TRBJ2-3,few,TRBV4-2,CASSQEALAVLTDTQYF,TGTGCCAGCAGCCAAGAGGCACTAGCGGTCCTCACAGATACGCAGTATTTT
TRBD1,TRBJ2-7,NA,TRBV6-2/TRBV6-3,CASSPIGATGSGHEQYF,TGTGCCAGCAGCCCTATTGGGGCGACAGGGAGCGGCCACGAGCAGTACTTC
NA,TRBJ2-6,NA,TRBV29-1,CSVSWWANSGANVLTF,TGCAGCGTCTCCTGGTGGGCCAACTCTGGGGCCAACGTCCTGACTTTC
TRBD2,TRBJ2-1,NA,TRBV7-2,CASSAYVGTRGSEQFF,TGTGCCAGCAGCGCCTACGTGGGGACTAGAGGTAGTGAGCAGTTCTTC
TRBD2,TRBJ2-1,NA,TRBV24-1,CATSDLLAGHNEQFF,TGTGCCACCAGTGATCTACTAGCGGGACACAATGAGCAGTTCTTC
TRBD2,TRBJ2-3,few,TRBV7-9,CASSSRGLAGGDTQYF,TGTGCCAGCAGCTCCCGAGGACTAGCGGGAGGAGATACGCAGTATTTT
TRBD1,TRBJ1-5,NA,TRBV7-8,CASSVEGGQSNQPQHF,TGTGCCAGCAGCGTGGAAGGGGGACAGAGTAATCAGCCCCAGCATTTT